The following is a TCR beta chain sequence with its context. Its antigen is unknown. The sample comes from a study of T cell responses to AZD1222 COVID-19 vaccine. The CDR3 runs 18 residues. Germline V CDR1 and CDR2: KGHSH, LQKENI. The V end lost 6 bases, the J end lost 9 bases, and 27 bases lay between the germline ends. The data were produced by immunoSEQ multiplex PCR, yet TCRdb's version contains in-frame clones alone and is incomplete. Here the sample spans tens of thousands of clones, roughly nine tenths being singletons. Study results and limitations: White British people made up most donors, females outnumbered males, and clonal diversity was possibly underestimated.

The TCR sequence derives from an adult who received the AZD1222 COVID-19 vaccine. The sequenced sample was peripheral blood, obtained 28 days after the second AZD1222 dose. The chain is built from TRBV18 and TRBJ1-6; TRBD1 is a possible D gene (6 bases). CDR3 loop: CASSLLEGGMASVSPLHF. DNA of the CDR3: TGTGCCAGCTCGCTGCTCGAGGGGGGAATGGCATCGGTTTCACCCCTCCACTTT.